The next 29 T cell receptor beta chains were all read from a single sample in a study of T cell repertoires in cytomegalovirus infection. TCRdb passed the reads through MiXCR, listing each CDR3 protein once. The sample holds about 230,000 distinct CDR3 sequences, under 8.5% seen once. The sample was PBMCs. The source of these receptors is a human donor in good health (CMV status not recorded). Some clones in this sample may be carry-over from other donors' samples.

This clonotype was seen repeatedly, ten times or more. This rearrangement joins TRBV7-2 to TRBJ1-2, with TRBD1 as a possible D gene (5 bases). The CDR3 loop spans 15 amino acids. V was cut by 8 bases and J by 7 bases, with 23 bases left in between. The germline gives CDR1 SGHTA, CDR2 FQGNSA. CDR3 sequence: CASVPGGRGGFGYTF. The CDR3 DNA reads as TGTGCCAGCGTCCCTGGGGGACGGGGGGGTTTTGGCTACACCTTC.

This clonotype was detected ten times or more. This chain connects TRBV7-9 to TRBJ1-4, with D tentatively TRBD1 (6 bases). Deletions cut 4 bases from V and 6 bases from J, with 12 bases between. The CDR3 runs to 14 residues. CDR1 is SEHNR and CDR2 is FQNEAQ in the germline V gene (reference sequence). The CDR3 DNA reads as TGTGCCAGCAGCTATCAGGGGTTCGATGAAAAACTGTTTTTT. This gives the protein CASSYQGFDEKLFF. Filled out from reference TRBV7-9 and TRBJ1-4, the complete variable domain reads DTGVSQNPRHKITKRGQNVTFRCDPISEHNRLYWYRQTLGQGPEFLTYFQNEAQLEKSRLLSDRFSAERPKGSFSTLEIQRTEQGDSAMYLCASSYQGFDEKLFFGSGTQLSVL.

This clonotype has a count of ten or more. The V gene is TRBV28, the J gene TRBJ2-7; maybe TRBD1 (6 bases). This CDR3 is 12 amino acids long. V gave up 5 bases and J gave up 4 bases, with 9 bases separating them. Germline V lookup: CDR1 MDHEN, CDR2 SYDVKM. CDR3 nucleotides: TGTGCCAGCAGTACTACAGGGTACGAGCAGTACTTC. It is translated as CASSTTGYEQYF.

This clonotype was detected many times. The CDR3 DNA reads TGTGCCAGCAGCCCAAGGACCGCCGCGGGTGGCTACACCTTC. It yields the protein CASSPRTAAGGYTF. The gene calls are TRBV11-2 and TRBJ1-2; D gene unclear. The CDR3 is 14 amino acids. Germline loops: CDR1 SGHAT, CDR2 FQNNGV. V lost 5 bases, J lost 7 bases, and 17 bases lay in between.

The V and J genes are TRBV5-1 and TRBJ1-6, with D hard to call. CDR1 is SGHRS and CDR2 is YFSETQ in the germline V gene. The CDR3 has 13 residues. V lost 1 base and J lost 6, with 5 bases in between. Written as DNA, the CDR3 is TGCGCCAGCAGCTTGAACGGTAATTCACCCCTCCACTTT. Translating gives CASSLNGNSPLHF.

This clonotype was seen many times. The V gene is TRBV7-2, the J gene TRBJ1-2, with 8 positions matching TRBD1. Germline CDR1 SGHTA, CDR2 FQGNSA. This CDR3 spans 13 amino acids. Trimming took 5 bases from V and 4 from J; bases not matched to a gene: 3. DNA of the CDR3: TGTGCCAGCAGCGGGGACAGGCGCTATGGCTACACCTTC. It yields the protein CASSGDRRYGYTF.

This clonotype was counted at least ten times. V gene TRBV7-6 combines with J gene TRBJ1-6; 10 positions agree with TRBD1. The CDR3 spans 16 residues. In germline, CDR1 is SGHVS, CDR2 FNYEAQ. V lost 3 bases and J lost 10; bases outside the gene matches: 9. The CDR3 sequence is CASSFLAGTGESPLHF. In nucleotides, the CDR3 is TGTGCCAGCAGCTTCTTAGCCGGGACAGGGGAATCACCCCTCCACTTT.

Ten or more counts support this clonotype. The chain links TRBV28 to TRBJ2-1; 8 positions match TRBD1. V shed 2 bases, J shed 1 base, and the junction held 10 bases outside the gene matches. The CDR3 spans 18 residues. CDR1 MDHEN and CDR2 SYDVKM come from the germline V gene. CDR3 DNA: TGTGCCAGCAGTTTAACCAGGGGGCTTGGCGGTTCCTACAATGAGCAGTTCTTC. Translated, it gives CASSLTRGLGGSYNEQFF.

The V gene is TRBV30, the J gene TRBJ2-3; D not resolved. This CDR3 contains 12 residues. Trimming removed 3 bases at V and 8 bases at J, with 12 bases between. Germline V CDR1 and CDR2: GTSNPN, SVGIG (reference sequence). The CDR3 sequence: CAWSENQATQYF. As DNA, the CDR3 is TGTGCCTGGAGCGAGAACCAAGCTACGCAGTATTTT.

The rearrangement links TRBV5-1 to TRBJ2-1, with D possibly being TRBD2 (6 bases). Germline values: CDR1 SGHRS, CDR2 YFSETQ. This CDR3 is built from 12 residues. The germline V and J ends were trimmed by 4 bases and 8 bases, with 10 bases remaining between them. The CDR3 protein is CASSAGSDEQFF. The CDR3 coding sequence is TGCGCCAGCAGCGCGGGGAGCGATGAGCAGTTCTTC. Filled out from reference TRBV5-1 and TRBJ2-1, the complete variable domain reads KAGVTQTPRYLIKTRGQQVTLSCSPISGHRSVSWYQQTPGQGLQFLFEYFSETQRNKGNFPGRFSGRQFSNSRSEMNVSTLELGDSALYLCASSAGSDEQFFGPGTRLTVL.

This clonotype was counted only a few times. CDR3: CASRPSRGGDTQYF. The CDR3 nucleotides read TGTGCCAGCAGGCCGTCCAGGGGTGGCGATACGCAGTATTTT. This rearrangement joins TRBV12-3 or TRBV12-4 to TRBJ2-3; perhaps TRBD1 as D (6 bases). This CDR3 contains 14 residues. Trimming left V 6 bases short and J 6 bases short, with 16 bases between.

This clonotype was seen ten or more times. The gene calls are TRBV11-3 and TRBJ2-3; the D gene could be TRBD1 or TRBD2 (5 bases each). This CDR3 comprises 15 residues. The V and J ends lost 4 bases and 2 bases respectively, with 13 bases between them. The germline CDR1 and CDR2 sequences are SGHNT and YENEEA. The DNA of the CDR3 is TGTGCCAGCAGCTCCCGGGGCCTAAACACAGATACGCAGTATTTT. Its protein product is CASSSRGLNTDTQYF.

The chain links TRBV12-3 or TRBV12-4 to TRBJ2-1; TRBD1 might be the D (6 bases). This CDR3 has 15 amino acids. V shed 5 bases and J shed 8 bases, with 19 bases lying between them. In nucleotides, the CDR3 is TGTGCCAGCAGTCCATCAGGTACAGGGCGCCATGAGCAGTTCTTC. Translating gives CASSPSGTGRHEQFF.

This clonotype was recorded a few times. CDR3 sequence (DNA): TGTGCCAGCAGCTTAACTGTAAGGGAGCTGTTTTTT. Translating gives CASSLTVRELFF. The chain employs TRBV28 and TRBJ2-2; D is ambiguous. The CDR3 runs to 12 residues. Germline V gene sequence: CDR1 MDHEN, CDR2 SYDVKM. Trimming removed 6 bases from V and 9 bases from J, with 11 bases in between.

There are many counts of this clonotype. This sequence joins TRBV23-1 and TRBJ1-6, with D hard to call. TRBV23-1 is placed among ORFs of uncertain function. V lost 0 bases to trimming and J lost 6 bases, with 6 bases between them. The CDR3 runs to 14 residues. CDR3 region: CASSQSRCNSPLHF. As DNA, the CDR3 is TGCGCCAGCAGTCAATCACGGTGTAATTCACCCCTCCACTTT.

This clonotype was seen many times. This rearrangement joins TRBV20-1 to TRBJ2-7; TRBD1 matches 12 bases. Germline assignment: CDR1 DFQATT and CDR2 SNEGSKA (reference sequence). V lost 4 bases and J lost 4; bases outside the gene matches: 14. This CDR3 is built from 17 residues. The CDR3 is CSATGTGGEAEKYEQYF. The CDR3 nucleotides are TGCAGTGCTACCGGGACAGGGGGCGAGGCGGAGAAATACGAGCAGTACTTC.

This clonotype was seen repeatedly, ten times or more. This chain uses TRBV7-9 with TRBJ1-3, with D unresolved. The CDR3 runs 15 residues. Germline V gene sequence: CDR1 SEHNR, CDR2 FQNEAQ (reference sequence). The germline V and J ends were trimmed by 4 bases and 3 bases, with 13 bases remaining between them. CDR3: CASSSRGLLGNTIYF. CDR3 coding DNA: TGTGCCAGCAGCTCCAGAGGATTGCTTGGAAACACCATATATTTT.

This sequence joins TRBV20-1 and TRBJ1-4; 7 bases are shared with TRBD1. The germline V gene encodes CDR1 DFQATT and CDR2 SNEGSKA (reference sequence). V shed 8 bases and J 0 bases; nucleotides not matched to a gene: 9. This CDR3 has 15 amino acids. As DNA, the CDR3 is TGCAGTAGGACAGGACCGTCAGCAACTAATGAAAAACTGTTTTTT. This codes for CSRTGPSATNEKLFF.

In this sample, this clonotype turned up many times. This chain joins TRBV29-1 and TRBJ2-2; the D gene is possibly TRBD1 (5 bases). CDR3 length: 14 amino acids. Between the trimmed V and J ends, which lost 4 bases and 5 bases, there was a span of 14 bases. The germline gives CDR1 SQVTM, CDR2 ANQGSEA. The CDR3, as DNA: TGCAGCGTTGTGTTGGGGCGGAAAACCGGGGAGCTGTTTTTT. Translated: CSVVLGRKTGELFF.

This clonotype was picked up many times. The chain employs TRBV7-2 and TRBJ1-5, with 10 bases lining up with TRBD1. CDR1 and CDR2 from the germline V gene are SGHTA and FQGNSA. V shed 4 bases, J shed 13 bases, and the junction held 7 bases outside the gene matches. The CDR3 covers 13 residues. CDR3 nucleotide sequence: TGTGCCAGCAGCTCGGGACAGGGGCTCCTTCAGCATTTT. It specifies CASSSGQGLLQHF.

This clonotype was detected many times. V and J are TRBV29-1 and TRBJ1-2; D remains ambiguous. The CDR3 consists of 12 residues. Germline V gene sequence: CDR1 SQVTM, CDR2 ANQGSEA. V shed 4 bases and J shed 4 bases, with 10 bases lying between them. CDR3 sequence reads: CSVVEVGYGYTF. CDR3 sequence (DNA): TGCAGCGTTGTGGAGGTTGGCTATGGCTACACCTTC.

The chain is built from TRBV19 and TRBJ1-5, with D perhaps matching TRBD1 (5 bases). The CDR3 contains 16 residues. Trimming removed 6 bases from V and 0 bases from J, with 15 bases in between. Per germline, CDR1 LNHDA and CDR2 SQIVND (reference sequence). CDR3 loop: CASRAGTTYSNQPQHF. The CDR3 DNA reads TGTGCCAGTAGAGCCGGGACTACCTATAGCAATCAGCCCCAGCATTTT.

This clonotype was detected many times. The rearrangement uses TRBV28 and TRBJ2-1, with D perhaps assigned TRBD1 or TRBD2 (5 bases each). The length of the CDR3 is 16 residues. The V gene's germline CDR1 is MDHEN and CDR2 SYDVKM. Trimming removed 5 bases at V and 3 bases at J, with 17 bases between. CDR3 bases: TGTGCCAGCAGTGCCCTGTCGGGACGCTTCTACAATGAGCAGTTCTTC. Its translation: CASSALSGRFYNEQFF. Combining the CDR3 with reference TRBV28 and TRBJ2-1 gives the whole variable domain DVKVTQSSRYLVKRTGEKVFLECVQDMDHENMFWYRQDPGLGLRLIYFSYDVKMKEKGDIPEGYSVSREKKERFSLILESASTNQTSMYLCASSALSGRFYNEQFFGPGTRLTVL.

This clonotype was counted between two and nine times. The chain uses TRBV5-5 and TRBJ2-7; unclear D gene. Trimming shortened V by 0 bases and J by 5 bases, and 15 bases separated the two germline ends. The length of the CDR3 is 15 residues. Germline CDR1 and CDR2: SGHKS and YYEKEE (reference sequence). In DNA, the CDR3 is TGTGCCAGCAGCTTGGGTTTGGAGCCGACGAACGAGCAGTACTTC. Its protein is CASSLGLEPTNEQYF.

There are many counts of this clonotype. V usage is TRBV7-2 and J usage is TRBJ2-2; 7 positions match TRBD1. The CDR3 extends over 17 amino acids. Per germline, CDR1 SGHTA and CDR2 FQGNSA. Trimming took 5 bases from V and 4 from J; bases not matched to a gene: 13. The CDR3 DNA reads TGTGCCAGCAGCCCGACACCGGGACAGTTATTCACCGGGGAGCTGTTTTTT. It yields the protein CASSPTPGQLFTGELFF.

A few counts support this clonotype. V is TRBV28 and J is TRBJ2-2; tentative D call: TRBD1 (5 bases). The V end lost 6 bases, the J end lost 5 bases, and 10 bases lay between the germline ends. This CDR3 has 13 residues. CDR1 and CDR2 (germline): MDHEN, SYDVKM. CDR3 in amino acids: CASRIQATGELFF. CDR3 in DNA: TGTGCCAGCAGAATACAGGCGACCGGGGAGCTGTTTTTT. Variable domain in full (rest from reference TRBV28 and TRBJ2-2): DVKVTQSSRYLVKRTGEKVFLECVQDMDHENMFWYRQDPGLGLRLIYFSYDVKMKEKGDIPEGYSVSREKKERFSLILESASTNQTSMYLCASRIQATGELFFGEGSRLTVL.

The CDR3 loop is CSAKGLQETQYF. CDR3 DNA: TGCAGTGCCAAGGGCCTCCAAGAGACCCAGTACTTC. The rearrangement uses TRBV20-1 and TRBJ2-5; D not certain. The germline gives CDR1 DFQATT, CDR2 SNEGSKA (reference sequence). This CDR3 region has 12 residues. The V end lost 6 bases, the J end lost 1 base, and 9 bases lay between the germline ends.

In this sample, this clonotype turned up many times. The genes are TRBV20-1 and TRBJ1-2; 10 nucleotides agree with TRBD1. CDR3 length: 16 residues. Germline V gene lookup returns CDR1 DFQATT and CDR2 SNEGSKA (reference sequence). Unmatched junction bases numbered 5, after V lost 0 bases and J lost 1 base. The CDR3 spells CSARDRTGGFNYGYTF. CDR3 nucleotide sequence: TGCAGTGCTAGAGATCGGACAGGGGGATTTAACTATGGCTACACCTTC.

This clonotype came up a few times. The chain combines TRBV5-1 with TRBJ2-2, with TRBD1 matching over 7 bases. CDR3 length equals 16 residues. The J segment lost 1 base and the V segment lost 0 bases, leaving 3 bases of the junction unmatched. The germline gives CDR1 SGHRS, CDR2 YFSETQ. CDR3 protein: CASSLEDRVNTGELFF. The DNA for the CDR3 is TGCGCCAGCAGCTTGGAAGACAGGGTGAACACCGGGGAGCTGTTTTTT.